A single sample gave rise to the 17 T cell receptor beta chains below, sequenced in a study of T-cell memory formation after mild COVID-19. TCRdb reanalysed the 5' RACE reads using MiXCR and keeps one entry per CDR3 protein. The table includes just over 50,000 distinct CDR3 sequences, over 8.5% detected once. The sample comprised PBMCs or a T cell subset sorted from them (not recorded which). All receptors come from an adult woman who had mild COVID-19 (a few samples of this study predate the infection). Cell type and time point are not known.

The genes are TRBV7-6 and TRBJ1-3; maybe TRBD1 (5 bases). Trimming took off 2 bases at V and 3 bases at J, with 11 bases between the two ends. The CDR3 runs 15 residues. Germline CDR1 is SGHVS and CDR2 is FNYEAQ. CDR3 DNA sequence: TGTGCCAGCAGCTTATCCGGGGGTGGTGGAAACACCATATATTTT. Translated: CASSLSGGGGNTIYF.

The chain links TRBV20-1 to TRBJ2-7; 9 bases agree with TRBD2. The CDR3 totals 12 residues. The trim removed 4 bases at V and 2 bases at J, leaving 0 bases unmatched. Germline values: CDR1 DFQATT, CDR2 SNEGSKA (reference sequence). CDR3 protein: CSATSGTYEQYF. The CDR3 bases are TGCAGTGCTACTAGCGGGACCTACGAGCAGTACTTC.

The CDR3 sequence: CASPTGELFF. For the CDR3, the DNA is TGTGCCAGCCCGACCGGGGAGCTGTTTTTT. The chain is built from TRBV27 and TRBJ2-2; D gene uncertain. CDR1 and CDR2 from the germline V gene are MNHEY and SMNVEV (reference sequence). The CDR3 runs 10 residues. V shed 8 bases and J shed 5 bases, with 3 bases lying between them.

At least ten counts were recorded for this clonotype. The chain recombines TRBV5-1 with TRBJ2-7, with TRBD2 as a possible D gene (5 bases). The CDR3 is 15 amino acids. The V gene's germline CDR1 is SGHRS and CDR2 YFSETQ. The ends were cut back, 1 base at V and 0 bases at J, with 11 bases in the middle. CDR3 bases: TGCGCCAGCAGCTTGAGCCCGGGGAGCTCCTACGAGCAGTACTTC. Encoded protein: CASSLSPGSSYEQYF.

This clonotype was counted at least ten times. The chain links TRBV6-5 to TRBJ2-5, with D maybe TRBD2 (6 bases). Germline values: CDR1 MNHEY, CDR2 SVGAGI. V was shortened by 5 bases and J by 4 bases, with 17 bases between the two germline ends. This CDR3 has 15 residues. CDR3 in amino acids: CASSRGIVSGETQYF. Here the CDR3 DNA reads TGTGCCAGCAGTCGGGGGATAGTAAGTGGAGAGACCCAGTACTTC.

The sample holds a few counts of this clonotype. The genes are TRBV20-1 and TRBJ2-7; 11 bases are shared with TRBD2. CDR1 and CDR2 from the germline V gene are DFQATT and SNEGSKA (reference sequence). The CDR3 sequence is 16 residues long. V lost 2 bases to trimming and J lost 3 bases; unmatched junction nucleotides: 9. The CDR3 reads CSARNSRLAGSYEQYF. The CDR3, as DNA: TGCAGTGCTAGAAATTCCCGACTAGCGGGAAGCTACGAGCAGTACTTC.

This clonotype was counted a few times. The rearrangement links TRBV5-6 to TRBJ1-1; D is possibly TRBD1 (5 bases). V lost 0 bases, J lost 1 base, and 13 bases lay in between. The CDR3 length is 16 residues. Germline V gives CDR1 SGHDT, CDR2 YYEEEE. The CDR3 nucleotides are TGTGCCAGCAGCTTGGCCCCCACAGGAGCGAACACTGAAGCTTTCTTT. It translates to CASSLAPTGANTEAFF.

This clonotype was found a few times. The rearrangement uses TRBV6-5 and TRBJ1-1, with D perhaps TRBD1 (5 bases). The germline V gene has CDR1 MNHEY and CDR2 SVGAGI. Between the trimmed V and J ends, which lost 6 bases and 8 bases, there was a span of 13 bases. CDR3 length: 12 residues. The DNA for the CDR3 is TGTGCCAGCAGCCGTGACAGCGGGGAAGCTTTCTTT. Translating gives CASSRDSGEAFF.

V usage is TRBV24-1 and J usage is TRBJ1-3; D is ambiguous. The length of the CDR3 is 15 residues. Trimming shortened V by 4 bases and J by 2 bases, and 11 bases separated the two germline ends. Germline loops: CDR1 KGHDR, CDR2 SFDVKD. As DNA, the CDR3 is TGTGCCACCAGTGACGCAGAGGAGACTGGAAACACCATATATTTT. Its protein product is CATSDAEETGNTIYF.

This clonotype came up a few times. The rearrangement uses TRBV6-2 or TRBV6-3 and TRBJ2-7; perhaps D is TRBD1 or TRBD2 (5 bases each). V lost 4 bases and J 2 bases, leaving 12 bases between the germline ends. CDR3 length: 14 amino acids. From germline, CDR1 is MNHEY and CDR2 SVGEGT. Written as DNA, the CDR3 is TGTGCCAGCAGTTTTAGGACGGGACCCTACGAGCAGTACTTC. Translated: CASSFRTGPYEQYF.

The chain joins TRBV12-3 or TRBV12-4 to TRBJ1-1; D unresolved. The CDR3 extends over 15 amino acids. Between the trimmed V and J ends, which lost 5 bases and 1 base, there was a span of 14 bases. The CDR3 DNA sequence: TGTGCCAGCAGTAAAGACCTGATAAGGAACACTGAAGCTTTCTTT. This translates into CASSKDLIRNTEAFF.

This clonotype has at least ten counts. This sequence joins TRBV6-5 and TRBJ2-7; 9 bases agree with TRBD1. CDR1 MNHEY and CDR2 SVGAGI come from the germline V gene. The CDR3 has 15 amino acids. V was pared by 7 bases and J by 11 bases, with 18 bases of the junction left unmatched. The CDR3, as DNA: TGTGCCAGCAACGGGCAAACCGGGACAGGGAGAGGAGAGTACTTC. Amino acid sequence: CASNGQTGTGRGEYF.

This clonotype has at least ten counts. The genes are TRBV12-3 or TRBV12-4 and TRBJ1-1; 9 nucleotides match TRBD1. V was clipped by 4 bases and J by 11 bases; unmatched bases: 5. The CDR3 has 12 residues. CDR3 DNA sequence: TGTGCCAGCAGTTCGTTACAGGGGGCCGCTTTCTTT. Protein: CASSSLQGAAFF.

The chain carries TRBV28 and TRBJ2-1, with TRBD2 matching 8 bases. J gave up 2 bases and V 5 bases, and 5 bases lay outside the gene matches. Germline V lookup: CDR1 MDHEN, CDR2 SYDVKM. This CDR3 contains 15 residues. CDR3 DNA: TGTGCCAGCAGTAGTGTCGGGAGGGCCTACAATGAGCAGTTCTTC. It is translated as CASSSVGRAYNEQFF.

This clonotype showed up just a few times. V usage is TRBV20-1 and J usage is TRBJ1-2; D not resolved. Germline-derived CDR1 and CDR2 are DFQATT and SNEGSKA (reference sequence). Deletions cut 6 bases from V and 7 bases from J, with 30 bases between. This CDR3 is 17 amino acids long. In DNA form, the CDR3 reads TGCAGTGCCCCACATTCGGGTGGTCCTGTGCTTAGCGGTGGCTACACCTTC. Protein sequence: CSAPHSGGPVLSGGYTF.

There are many counts of this clonotype. This chain joins TRBV14 and TRBJ2-4; maybe TRBD2 (6 bases). The CDR3 is 15 residues long. V was shortened by 3 bases and J by 8 bases, with 17 bases between the two germline ends. In germline, CDR1 is SGHDN, CDR2 FVKESK. This chain's CDR3 is CASSHNEDYGDIQYF. CDR3 in DNA: TGTGCCAGCAGCCACAACGAGGACTATGGGGACATTCAGTACTTC.

This clonotype showed up just a few times. The chain carries TRBV5-1 and TRBJ2-7, with a tentative D call TRBD2 (6 bases). V was shortened by 4 bases and J by 3 bases, with 23 bases between the two germline ends. This CDR3 is 17 amino acids long. From germline, CDR1 is SGHRS and CDR2 YFSETQ. CDR3 nucleotide sequence: TGCGCCAGCAGCCTGACGGGGATCGGCGGGATTGACTACGAGCAGTACTTC. It translates to CASSLTGIGGIDYEQYF.